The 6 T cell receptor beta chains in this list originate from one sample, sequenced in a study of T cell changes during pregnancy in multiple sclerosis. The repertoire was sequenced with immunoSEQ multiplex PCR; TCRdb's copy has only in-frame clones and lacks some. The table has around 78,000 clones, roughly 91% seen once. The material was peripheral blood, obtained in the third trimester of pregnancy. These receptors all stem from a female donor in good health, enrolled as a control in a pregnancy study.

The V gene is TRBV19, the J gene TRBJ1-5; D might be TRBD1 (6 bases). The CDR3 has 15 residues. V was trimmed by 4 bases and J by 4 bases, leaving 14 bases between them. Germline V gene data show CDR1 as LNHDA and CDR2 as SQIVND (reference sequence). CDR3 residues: CASSNLIRGNQPQHF. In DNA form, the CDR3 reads TGTGCCAGTAGTAATTTGATCAGGGGAAATCAGCCCCAGCATTTT.

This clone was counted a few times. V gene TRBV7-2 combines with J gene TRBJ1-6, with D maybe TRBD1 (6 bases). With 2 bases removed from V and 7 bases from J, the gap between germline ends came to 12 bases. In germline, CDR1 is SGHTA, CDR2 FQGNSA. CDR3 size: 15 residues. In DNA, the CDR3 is TGTGCCAGCAGCTTACGGACAGAAACAAATTCACCCCTCCACTTT. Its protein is CASSLRTETNSPLHF.

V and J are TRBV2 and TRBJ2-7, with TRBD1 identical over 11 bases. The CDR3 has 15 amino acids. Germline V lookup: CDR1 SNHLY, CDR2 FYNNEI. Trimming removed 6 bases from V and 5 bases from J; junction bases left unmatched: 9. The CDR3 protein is CASRGTGGLMDEQYF. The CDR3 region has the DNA TGTGCCAGCAGGGGGACAGGGGGTTTAATGGACGAGCAGTACTTC. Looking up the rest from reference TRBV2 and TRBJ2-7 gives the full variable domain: EPEVTQTPSHQVTQMGQEVILRCVPISNHLYFYWYRQILGQKVEFLVSFYNNEISEKSEIFDDQFSVERPDGSNFTLKIRSTKLEDSAMYFCASRGTGGLMDEQYFGPGTRLTVT.

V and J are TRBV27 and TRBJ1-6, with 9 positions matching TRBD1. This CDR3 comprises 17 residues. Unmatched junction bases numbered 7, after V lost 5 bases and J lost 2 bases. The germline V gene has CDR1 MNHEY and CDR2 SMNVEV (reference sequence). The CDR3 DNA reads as TGTGCCAGCAGTATTACAGGGGGCCCTACCTATAATTCACCCCTCCACTTT. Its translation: CASSITGGPTYNSPLHF.

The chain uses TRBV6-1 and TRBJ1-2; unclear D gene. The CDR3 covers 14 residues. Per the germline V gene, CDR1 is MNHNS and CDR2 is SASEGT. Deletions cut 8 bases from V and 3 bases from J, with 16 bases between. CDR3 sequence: CASGEGRVYYGYTF. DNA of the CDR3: TGTGCCAGCGGGGAGGGTCGGGTGTACTATGGCTACACCTTC.

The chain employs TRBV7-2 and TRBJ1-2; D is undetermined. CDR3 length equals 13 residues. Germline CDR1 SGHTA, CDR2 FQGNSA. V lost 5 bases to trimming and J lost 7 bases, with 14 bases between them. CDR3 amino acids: CASSRDGVGGYTF. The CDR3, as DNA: TGTGCCAGCAGCCGAGACGGGGTTGGTGGCTACACCTTC.